This T cell receptor beta chain was observed in a study of identical twins. The table lists this clonotype with many counts. Its antigen remains unknown. In germline, CDR1 is MNHEY, CDR2 SVGEGT. With 5 bases clipped from V and 2 bases from J, the junction kept 4 bases outside the gene matches. The CDR3 is made up of 16 amino acids. Study conclusions and caveats: Twins showed weaker excess sharing in their beta out-of-frame sequences. Modelling approaches yielded underestimates of out-of-frame TCR alpha sharing between monozygotic twins. With abundant cord blood beta clonotypes, insertions were fewer; memory repertoires showed no such pattern.

Each cDNA held unique molecular identifiers, and template switching gave it a universal primer site. TCRdb passed the 5' RACE reads through MiXCR, listing each CDR3 protein once. The profile shows 690,000 or so distinct CDR3 sequences, around 6% of them singletons. The sample comprised naive T cells sorted from blood. This TCR came from a man between 18 and 35 years old in good health. The chain employs TRBV6-2 or TRBV6-3 and TRBJ2-3, with 13 bases lining up with TRBD2. The CDR3 protein is CASSPGLAGNTDTQYF. The CDR3 DNA sequence: TGTGCCAGCAGTCCGGGACTAGCGGGAAACACAGATACGCAGTATTTT.